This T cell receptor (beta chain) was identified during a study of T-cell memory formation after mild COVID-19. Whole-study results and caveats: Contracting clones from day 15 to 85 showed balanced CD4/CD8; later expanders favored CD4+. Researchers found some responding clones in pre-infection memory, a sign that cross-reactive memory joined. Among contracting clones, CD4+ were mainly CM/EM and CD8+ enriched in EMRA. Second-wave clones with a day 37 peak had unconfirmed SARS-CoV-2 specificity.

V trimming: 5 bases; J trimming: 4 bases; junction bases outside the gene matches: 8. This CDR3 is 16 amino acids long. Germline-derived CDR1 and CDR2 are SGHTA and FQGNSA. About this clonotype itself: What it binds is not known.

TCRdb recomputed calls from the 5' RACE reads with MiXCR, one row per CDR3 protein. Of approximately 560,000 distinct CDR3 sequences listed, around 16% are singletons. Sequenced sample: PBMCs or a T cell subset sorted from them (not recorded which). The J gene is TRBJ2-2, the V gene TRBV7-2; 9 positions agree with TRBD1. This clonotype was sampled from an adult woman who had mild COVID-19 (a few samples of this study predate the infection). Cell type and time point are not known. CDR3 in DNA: TGTGCCAGCAGCCCTAGGGACAGGGCGGGCACCGGGGAGCTGTTTTTT. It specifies CASSPRDRAGTGELFF.